The clone carrying this T cell receptor beta chain was counted a few times. What it binds is unknown. Primers: 60 Vbeta forward and 13 Jbeta reverse. Some clones are missing from TCRdb's copy, which holds only in-frame ones; the method was immunoSEQ multiplex PCR. This table holds roughly 130,000 clones, over 60% found once. The junction had 6 bases not matched to a gene; V was cut back by 0 bases and J by 5 bases. This CDR3 is built from 15 residues. Germline assignment: CDR1 MNHEY and CDR2 SVGAGI. The data originate from a study of cytomegalovirus exposure and HLA in healthy donors. Regarding the study as a whole: Accurate prediction of most subjects' HLA-A and HLA-B alleles from TCR beta sequences was reported. For most TCR beta V segments, an earlier analysis put the productive rate at about 87% or about 30% of the time. Later on, analysis showed that most CMV-associated TCR beta chains appeared to be HLA-restricted.

The clonotype was recovered from a man aged 18 to 30 in good health and CMV-seronegative. This chain connects TRBV6-5 to TRBJ2-7, with 8 nucleotides matching TRBD1. Sequencing was performed on PBMCs. CDR3 sequence: CASSYSGQVGDEQYF. The CDR3 DNA sequence: TGTGCCAGCAGTTACTCGGGACAGGTTGGGGACGAGCAGTACTTC.